This T cell receptor (beta chain) appears in the sequencing data of a study of blood T cell repertoires in COVID-19. On the study more broadly: Donors in the United States, Italy and Spain gave samples during acute or convalescent COVID-19.

From germline, CDR1 is LNHDA and CDR2 SQIVND (reference sequence). The CDR3 consists of 14 residues. Trimming shortened V by 7 bases and J by 4 bases, and 16 bases separated the two germline ends. Donors of Cohort 3 who recovered were those that had two negative PCRs, clearance, or symptom resolution. As originally analysed: Using reference gene primer amplification, nucleated cell counts were estimated. Data came from immunoSEQ multiplex PCR; TCRdb stores just in-frame clones and leaves some out. V and J calls and clone size are copied from that table; D and trimming were computed from the DNA. The sample records a few hundred thousand clones, just over 85% being singletons.

The clonotype comes from a man aged 25-45 years who had recovered from COVID-19. The genes are TRBV19 and TRBJ2-5; TRBD1 might be the D (6 bases). Material: PBMCs or T cells enriched from blood (not recorded which). The CDR3 nucleotides are TGTGCCAGTATAGGGGCAGGGGCTGGAGAGACCCAGTACTTC. Its protein is CASIGAGAGETQYF.